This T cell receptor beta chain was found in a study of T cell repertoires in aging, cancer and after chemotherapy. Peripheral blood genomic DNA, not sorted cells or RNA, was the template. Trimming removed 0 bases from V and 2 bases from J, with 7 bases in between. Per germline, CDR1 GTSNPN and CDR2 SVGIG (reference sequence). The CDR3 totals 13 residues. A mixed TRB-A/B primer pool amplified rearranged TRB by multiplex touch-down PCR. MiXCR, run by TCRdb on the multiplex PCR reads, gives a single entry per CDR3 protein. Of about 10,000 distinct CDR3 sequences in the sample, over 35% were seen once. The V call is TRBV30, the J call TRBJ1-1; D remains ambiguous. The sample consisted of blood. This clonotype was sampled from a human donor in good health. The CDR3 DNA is TGTGCCTGGAGTGTACAGAGAAACACTGAAGCTTTCTTT. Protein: CAWSVQRNTEAFF.